This entry lists 24 T cell receptor beta chains sequenced from one sample in a study of regulatory T cells in long-lasting Graves disease. HTBI primers from iRepertoire and Arm-PCR of CDR3 regions yielded the TCR beta libraries. TCRdb processed the multiplex PCR reads anew with MiXCR; each CDR3 protein has one entry. In the table there are some 350,000 distinct CDR3 sequences, 15% to 20% of which are singletons. Time point defined: newly diagnosed GD, antithyroid drugs for less than 3 months. PBMCs provided the RNA from which the TCR library was made. These same records also appear under a second study, on T cells in Graves' hyperthyroidism and ophthalmopathy.

Here the sequenced sample was peripheral blood mononuclear cells (PBMCs), taken at new diagnosis, from a patient treated with antithyroid drugs. The receptors were sampled from a woman aged 18 to 35 with Graves disease.

Ten or more counts support this clonotype. The chain joins TRBV2 to TRBJ2-1; a possible D gene is TRBD2 (6 bases). Germline V CDR1 and CDR2: SNHLY, FYNNEI. The CDR3 has 13 residues. V lost 9 bases and J 3 bases, leaving 12 bases between the germline ends. CDR3 protein: CARRGSGYNEQFF. Here the CDR3 DNA reads TGTGCCAGGAGGGGTAGCGGCTACAATGAGCAGTTCTTC.

This clonotype has more than one count but fewer than ten. The chain combines TRBV10-1 with TRBJ2-5; 8 bases line up with TRBD1. Germline assignment: CDR1 WNHNN and CDR2 SYGVQD (reference sequence). J was trimmed by 4 bases and V by 6 bases; bases with no gene match: 7. The CDR3 sequence is 14 residues long. The CDR3 DNA reads TGCGCCAGCAGCGGACAGGGTTCGGGAGAGACCCAGTACTTC. Encoded protein: CASSGQGSGETQYF.

This clonotype was detected many times. The CDR3 sequence is CASSVAQTGLNTEAFF. CDR3 in DNA: TGTGCCAGCAGCGTAGCCCAAACAGGGTTGAACACTGAAGCTTTCTTT. The chain combines TRBV9 with TRBJ1-1; TRBD1 might be the D (6 bases). This CDR3 comprises 16 residues. The V and J ends lost 0 bases and 0 bases respectively, with 12 bases between them. Germline lookup yields CDR1 SGDLS and CDR2 YYNGEE.

This clonotype was counted at least ten times. The chain uses TRBV28 and TRBJ1-2, with TRBD1 matching 9 bases. Losses at the gene ends were 6 bases for V and 13 bases for J; bases not matched to a gene: 9. The CDR3 runs 12 residues. Germline V gene sequence: CDR1 MDHEN, CDR2 SYDVKM. The CDR3: CASSLRDREGTF. The CDR3 DNA sequence: TGTGCCAGCAGCCTCCGGGACAGGGAAGGCACCTTC.

The chain carries TRBV19 and TRBJ2-7, with D possibly being TRBD1 or TRBD2 (5 bases each). Germline CDR1 and CDR2: LNHDA and SQIVND (reference sequence). The ends were cut back, 8 bases at V and 6 bases at J, with 11 bases in the middle. This CDR3 is 11 amino acids long. The CDR3 DNA is TGTGCCAGTGGGGGTGGCAGCGAGCAGTACTTC. This codes for CASGGGSEQYF.

This clonotype was found a few times. The chain uses TRBV5-1 and TRBJ1-2; 7 bases map to TRBD1. J gave up 6 bases and V 0 bases, and 2 bases lay outside the gene matches. The CDR3 is made up of 13 amino acids. In germline, CDR1 is SGHRS, CDR2 YFSETQ. CDR3 sequence reads: CASSLATGDGYTF. The CDR3 DNA sequence: TGCGCCAGCAGCTTGGCAACAGGGGATGGCTACACCTTC.

The chain joins TRBV28 to TRBJ1-4; possible D gene TRBD1, 5 bases. Between the trimmed V and J ends, which lost 4 bases and 8 bases, there was a span of 8 bases. This CDR3 is 12 amino acids long. The germline gives CDR1 MDHEN, CDR2 SYDVKM. CDR3 region: CASSSGLEKLFF. CDR3 sequence (DNA): TGTGCCAGCAGTTCAGGGCTAGAAAAACTGTTTTTT. The variable domain in full, with the rest retrieved from reference TRBV28 and TRBJ1-4, is DVKVTQSSRYLVKRTGEKVFLECVQDMDHENMFWYRQDPGLGLRLIYFSYDVKMKEKGDIPEGYSVSREKKERFSLILESASTNQTSMYLCASSSGLEKLFFGSGTQLSVL.

This clonotype has a count of ten or more. The J gene is TRBJ2-3, the V gene TRBV6-2 or TRBV6-3; no clear D. The CDR3 extends over 14 amino acids. Germline V gives CDR1 MNHEY, CDR2 SVGEGT. The V and J ends lost 5 bases and 4 bases respectively, with 13 bases between them. CDR3 DNA sequence: TGTGCCAGCAGTACTCGACGTGGGGCAGATACGCAGTATTTT. Translation gives CASSTRRGADTQYF.

J is TRBJ2-5 and V is TRBV3-1, with TRBD2 matching 9 bases. The CDR3 sequence is 16 residues long. Trimming took 5 bases from V and 1 from J; bases not matched to a gene: 8. Germline-derived CDR1 and CDR2 are LGHDT and YNNKEL (reference sequence). The CDR3 protein is CASSSRVAGAQETQYF. Written as DNA, the CDR3 is TGTGCCAGCAGCTCCAGGGTAGCGGGGGCCCAAGAGACCCAGTACTTC.

This clonotype was seen ten or more times. The chain links TRBV28 to TRBJ2-1; unclear D gene. Germline CDR1 and CDR2: MDHEN and SYDVKM. The CDR3 consists of 16 residues. Deletions cut 4 bases from V and 6 bases from J, with 19 bases between. The CDR3 sequence: CASSSPGGSFLNEQFF. CDR3 in DNA: TGTGCCAGCAGTTCCCCGGGCGGAAGTTTCCTCAATGAGCAGTTCTTC.

This clonotype was picked up many times. The genes are TRBV11-2 and TRBJ1-1; D remains unclear. Germline V CDR1 and CDR2: SGHAT, FQNNGV. Deletions cut 5 bases from V and 5 bases from J, with 12 bases between. The length of the CDR3 is 13 residues. The CDR3 protein is CASSTSFQTEAFF. The CDR3 DNA sequence: TGTGCCAGCAGCACCTCCTTCCAGACTGAAGCTTTCTTT.

In this sample, this clonotype turned up many times. The chain uses TRBV28 and TRBJ1-6, with 9 bases aligning to TRBD1. V dropped 4 bases and J dropped 10; count of bases not matched to a gene: 20. Germline V gives CDR1 MDHEN, CDR2 SYDVKM. This CDR3 spans 19 amino acids. The DNA for the CDR3 is TGTGCCAGCAGTTATGGCGTTGACCTTCAAGGGACAGGGCACTCACCCCTCCACTTT. It yields the protein CASSYGVDLQGTGHSPLHF.

This chain uses TRBV19 with TRBJ2-6, with no clear D. This CDR3 contains 16 residues. V gave up 0 bases and J gave up 4 bases, with 10 bases separating them. The germline gives CDR1 LNHDA, CDR2 SQIVND (reference sequence). The CDR3 region has the DNA TGTGCCAGTAGTATAGACCTGCTGGGAGGGGCCAACGTCCTGACTTTC. Its protein product is CASSIDLLGGANVLTF.

This clonotype was counted many times. Sequence at one end of the junction differs from germline and may be a read error. The chain links TRBV5-1 to TRBJ1-2; 12 nucleotides line up with TRBD1. Germline lookup yields CDR1 SGHRS and CDR2 YFSETQ. The CDR3 runs to 15 residues. As DNA, the CDR3 is TGTGCCAGCAGCTTGGAGGGACAGGGGGCCGATGGCTACACCTTC. This gives the protein CASSLEGQGADGYTF.

CDR3 DNA sequence: TGTGCCAGCAGTGTTCCGAGACAGGGGCCCTACTCTGGGGCCAACGTCCTGACTTTC. Protein: CASSVPRQGPYSGANVLTF. The J gene is TRBJ2-6, the V gene TRBV6-1; 8 nucleotides agree with TRBD1. V was pared by 4 bases and J by 0 bases, with 11 bases of the junction left unmatched. The CDR3 loop spans 19 amino acids. The germline gives CDR1 MNHNS, CDR2 SASEGT.

The chain is built from TRBV11-3 and TRBJ1-3; D remains unclear. The V and J ends lost 2 bases and 2 bases respectively, with 4 bases between them. The CDR3 extends over 13 amino acids. Germline CDR1 and CDR2: SGHNT and YENEEA. Written as DNA, the CDR3 is TGTGCCAGCAGCTTAATAGCTGGAAACACCATATATTTT. This sequence encodes CASSLIAGNTIYF.

The chain recombines TRBV19 with TRBJ2-7; a possible D gene is TRBD2 (6 bases). This CDR3 has 16 residues. V was shortened by 6 bases and J by 3 bases, with 21 bases between the two germline ends. CDR1 is LNHDA and CDR2 is SQIVND in the germline V gene (reference sequence). This CDR3 reads CASRPSEGTPHYEQYF. The CDR3 DNA reads TGTGCCAGTAGACCCTCGGAAGGGACTCCACACTACGAGCAGTACTTC.

This chain joins TRBV9 and TRBJ2-5; the match to TRBD1 covers 12 bases. Germline values: CDR1 SGDLS, CDR2 YYNGEE. Losses at the gene ends were 2 bases for V and 5 bases for J; bases not matched to a gene: 7. This CDR3 has 16 amino acids. The DNA for the CDR3 is TGTGCCAGCAGCGTGACCGGGACAGGGGGCTGGGAGACCCAGTACTTC. Protein product: CASSVTGTGGWETQYF.

This clonotype was observed at least ten times. The V call is TRBV11-2, the J call TRBJ2-5, with D perhaps matching TRBD1 or TRBD2 (5 bases each). Trimming pared 5 bases from V and 3 bases from J, leaving 25 bases between. CDR1 SGHAT and CDR2 FQNNGV come from the germline V gene. This CDR3 region has 18 residues. Here the CDR3 DNA reads TGTGCCAGCAGCCCTCGGAGAGGGGCAGGGATGAGGGAAGAGACCCAGTACTTC. Translation: CASSPRRGAGMREETQYF.

This clonotype was observed at least ten times. The rearrangement links TRBV28 to TRBJ1-1, with D perhaps matching TRBD1 (5 bases). The germline gives CDR1 MDHEN, CDR2 SYDVKM. The CDR3 contains 16 residues. Trimming took off 4 bases at V and 2 bases at J, with 17 bases between the two ends. CDR3 nucleotides: TGTGCCAGCAGTTCCGGGACCCTCGGGGTTAACACTGAAGCTTTCTTT. It translates to CASSSGTLGVNTEAFF.

Many counts were recorded for this clonotype. V gene TRBV7-3 combines with J gene TRBJ2-1; 10 bases fit TRBD2. CDR1 and CDR2 (germline): SGHTA, FQGTGA. The CDR3 length is 15 residues. V gave up 6 bases and J gave up 5 bases; unmatched junction bases: 7. The CDR3 nucleotides are TGTGCCAGCAGTCTGACTAGCGGGCTTAACAATGAGCAGTTCTTC. Translated: CASSLTSGLNNEQFF.

A remark on this clonotype: A much larger clone differs from this one at a single base, so this may be a read error. The chain couples TRBV5-1 to TRBJ2-7; D unclear. The CDR3 totals 14 residues. Trimming shortened V by 0 bases and J by 6 bases, and 13 bases separated the two germline ends. In germline, CDR1 is SGHRS, CDR2 YFSETQ. The CDR3 reads CASSLEVPSAEQYF. In DNA form, the CDR3 reads TGCGCCAGCAGCTTGGAGGTCCCTTCCGCCGAGCAGTACTTC.

This clonotype was picked up many times. The rearrangement uses TRBV24-1 and TRBJ2-2; 8 bases are shared with TRBD1. The CDR3 covers 17 residues. CDR1 KGHDR and CDR2 SFDVKD come from the germline V gene. With 3 bases clipped from V and 3 bases from J, the junction kept 8 bases outside the gene matches. The CDR3 DNA follows: TGTGCCACCAGTGATCCCTCCCGGACAGGGTACACCGGGGAGCTGTTTTTT. Translating it yields CATSDPSRTGYTGELFF.

This clonotype was found many times. The rearrangement links TRBV7-8 to TRBJ2-2; 7 bases map to TRBD2. Germline values: CDR1 SGHVS, CDR2 FQNEAQ. The V gene end was trimmed by 5 bases and the J gene end by 4 bases; junction bases not matched to a gene: 7. The length of the CDR3 is 15 residues. The CDR3 DNA follows: TGTGCCAGCAGCCGCGGGGGAGTCGGCACCGGGGAGCTGTTTTTT. Protein product: CASSRGGVGTGELFF.